The rows below give T cell receptor beta chains drawn from one sample of a study of control samples from healthy donors and cancer patients. Generated by immunoSEQ multiplex PCR, the TCRdb table keeps only in-frame clones and is missing some. Among fewer than 60,000 clones listed, 65% to 90% were seen once. The specimen sequenced was PBMCs. The receptors come from a woman aged 50 to 60 with lung cancer. Each CDR3 is given with its conserved first and last residue. The D gene is left open where the match is weak. Size is stated for part of the rows, as once, few or many counts, or as a class when the clone is expanded.

d_call: -
j_call: TRBJ2-7
v_call: TRBV10-3
clone_size: -
cdr3_aa: CAISESRQGKQYF
cdr3_nt: TGTGCCATCAGTGAGTCGAGGCAGGGTAAGCAGTACTTC

d_call: TRBD1
j_call: TRBJ1-2
v_call: TRBV6-1
clone_size: -
cdr3_aa: CASSDGTGGRSYGYTF
cdr3_nt: TGTGCCAGCAGTGACGGGACAGGGGGCAGGAGCTATGGCTACACCTTC

d_call: -
j_call: TRBJ2-1
v_call: TRBV15
clone_size: -
cdr3_aa: CATSRGGGATHEQFF
cdr3_nt: TGTGCCACCAGCAGAGGGGGCGGGGCGACGCATGAGCAGTTCTTC

d_call: -
j_call: TRBJ1-5
v_call: TRBV14
clone_size: -
cdr3_aa: CASSQTGFGPQHF
cdr3_nt: TGTGCCAGCAGCCAAACAGGGTTTGGGCCCCAGCATTTT

d_call: -
j_call: TRBJ1-1
v_call: TRBV25-1
clone_size: once
cdr3_aa: CASSELGGTSELNTEAFF
cdr3_nt: TGTGCCAGCAGTGAATTAGGGGGTACTTCTGAATTGAACACTGAAGCTTTCTTT

d_call: -
j_call: TRBJ1-1
v_call: TRBV29-1
clone_size: -
cdr3_aa: CSVREGNTEAFF
cdr3_nt: TGCAGCGTGAGGGAAGGGAACACTGAAGCTTTCTTT

d_call: -
j_call: TRBJ1-3
v_call: TRBV5-1
clone_size: -
cdr3_aa: CASSQGESGNTIYF
cdr3_nt: TGCGCCAGCAGCCAAGGGGAGTCTGGAAACACCATATATTTT

d_call: -
j_call: TRBJ2-7
v_call: TRBV19
clone_size: -
cdr3_aa: CASSSRTPTYEQYF
cdr3_nt: TGTGCCAGTAGTTCCCGGACACCTACCTACGAGCAGTACTTC

d_call: -
j_call: TRBJ1-1
v_call: TRBV11-3
clone_size: -
cdr3_aa: CASSLAVGRDTEAFF
cdr3_nt: TGTGCCAGCAGCTTAGCCGTGGGGCGCGATACTGAAGCTTTCTTT

d_call: -
j_call: TRBJ2-7
v_call: TRBV29-1
clone_size: -
cdr3_aa: CSVATGSYEQYF
cdr3_nt: TGCAGCGTGGCCACAGGGAGCTACGAGCAGTACTTC

d_call: TRBD1
j_call: TRBJ2-1
v_call: TRBV11-2
clone_size: -
cdr3_aa: CASSFPSGTGVSNEQFF
cdr3_nt: TGTGCCAGCAGCTTCCCATCCGGGACAGGGGTAAGCAATGAGCAGTTCTTC